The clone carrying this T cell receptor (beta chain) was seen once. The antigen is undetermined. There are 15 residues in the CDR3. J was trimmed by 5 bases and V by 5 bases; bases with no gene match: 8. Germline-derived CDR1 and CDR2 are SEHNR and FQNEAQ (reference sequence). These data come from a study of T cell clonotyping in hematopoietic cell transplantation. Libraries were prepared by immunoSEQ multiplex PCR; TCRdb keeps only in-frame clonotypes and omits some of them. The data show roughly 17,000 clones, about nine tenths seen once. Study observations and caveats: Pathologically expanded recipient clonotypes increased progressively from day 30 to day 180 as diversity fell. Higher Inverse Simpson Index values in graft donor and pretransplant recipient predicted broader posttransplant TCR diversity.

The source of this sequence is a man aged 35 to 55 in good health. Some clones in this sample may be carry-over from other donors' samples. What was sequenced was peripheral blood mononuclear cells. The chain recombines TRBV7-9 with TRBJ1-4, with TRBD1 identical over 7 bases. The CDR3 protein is CASSIGDRQNEKLFF. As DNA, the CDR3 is TGTGCCAGCAGCATCGGGGACAGACAGAATGAAAAACTGTTTTTT.